This entry lists 20 T cell receptor beta chains sequenced from one sample in a study of read filtering for tumor transcriptome and immune sequencing (dated by TCRdb to 2020 to 2021). Instrument on record: Illumina HiSeq 4000. TCR libraries were constructed from 300 to 400 ng RNA using the Immunoverse kit, and molecular barcoded adaptors covering alpha/delta and beta/gamma chains were employed. TCRdb handled the public reads itself, with Q25 trimming in fastp and clone calling in MiXCR, and kept productive beta chains. Each entry is one CDR3 protein sequence, shown with its most common DNA and genes. The sample table shows more than 35,000 distinct CDR3 sequences, and around 13% are seen once. About 39% of the sample belongs to the ten largest clones. Sequenced: a population of CD138-negative cells sorted from bone marrow. The cell subset or site label for this specimen denotes: bone marrow mononuclear cells depleted of CD138+ plasma/myeloma cells by negative magnetic selection. These receptors all come from a donor aged 40 or over with multiple myeloma.

The J gene is TRBJ1-1, the V gene TRBV3-1; no clear D gene. Germline-derived CDR1 and CDR2 are LGHDT and YNNKEL (reference sequence). This CDR3 is 11 amino acids long. V was trimmed by 3 bases and J by 6 bases, leaving 5 bases between them. The CDR3 sequence is CASSHGAEAFF. The CDR3 DNA reads TGTGCCAGCAGCCATGGAGCTGAAGCTTTCTTT.

A word on this clonotype: A much larger clone differs from this one at a single base, so this may be a read error. The V gene is TRBV7-9, the J gene TRBJ1-2, with D maybe TRBD1 (6 bases). CDR1 is SEHNR and CDR2 is FQNEAQ in the germline V gene (reference sequence). CDR3 size: 14 residues. The V gene lost 5 bases and the J gene lost 7 bases, with 17 bases spanning the gap. CDR3 sequence (DNA): TGTGCCAGCAGCGCCGGAGGCAGGGGCGGTGGCTACACCTTC. It yields the protein CASSAGGRGGGYTF.

A note on this clonotype: The junction departs from germline at one end; a sequencing error may be responsible. The genes are TRBV11-2 and TRBJ1-4, with 9 bases matching TRBD1. The CDR3 has 18 amino acids. Germline V CDR1 and CDR2: SGHAT, FQNNGV. The CDR3 region is CASSLVRGGTGRNEKRFF. The CDR3 bases are TGTGCCAGCAGCTTGGTTAGGGGGGGGACAGGGCGAAATGAAAAACGGTTTTTT.

The sample holds a few counts of this clonotype. A clone one base away is much larger, so this may be a read error. This chain links TRBV6-5 with TRBJ2-7; 8 bases are shared with TRBD1. CDR1 is MNHEY and CDR2 is SVGAGI in the germline V gene. The CDR3 is made up of 12 amino acids. CDR3 in amino acids: CASGTGGHEQDF. The CDR3, as DNA: TGTGCCAGCGGGACAGGAGGGCACGAGCAGGACTTC.

On this clonotype itself: One base away lies a much larger clone, so this may be a sequencing read error. The rearrangement links TRBV27 to TRBJ2-7, with D perhaps matching TRBD1 (6 bases). Germline CDR1 MNHEY, CDR2 SMNVEV (reference sequence). There are 15 residues in the CDR3. The CDR3 spells CASSLQGQGVYERYF. In DNA form, the CDR3 reads TGTGCCAGCAGTTTACAGGGACAAGGGGTCTACGAGCGGTACTTC.

As regards this clonotype: A far larger clone is only one base removed, so a read error is likely. The rearrangement joins TRBV7-9 to TRBJ1-4; D might be TRBD1 (6 bases). The DNA end is more similar to TRBJ1-5, so the J call may be wrong. The CDR3 runs 13 residues. CDR1 and CDR2 (germline): SEHNR, FQNEAQ (reference sequence). The CDR3 sequence: CASSPRGPDTQHF. The CDR3 nucleotides read TGTGCCAGCAGCCCCCGGGGGCCAGATACGCAGCATTTT.

Note on this clonotype: It may be a read error: a sequence one base away is much more abundant. This chain connects TRBV6-1 to TRBJ1-5, with D possibly being TRBD2 (6 bases). The J call may be wrong; the DNA end is better matched by TRBJ2-3. This CDR3 is built from 16 residues. Looked up from germline, CDR1 is MNHNS and CDR2 is SASEGT. This CDR3 is CASSDLEGRVGQPQYF. In DNA, the CDR3 is TGTGCCAGCAGTGACCTGGAGGGGCGAGTAGGTCAGCCCCAGTATTTT.

The chain couples TRBV15 to TRBJ2-1; D unresolved. V was cut by 1 base and J by 10 bases, with 14 bases left in between. The germline V gene has CDR1 LNHNV and CDR2 YYDKDF (reference sequence). The CDR3 loop spans 14 amino acids. DNA for the CDR3: TGTGCCACCAGCAGAGTGTCTCCGGTAAACGAGCAGTTCTTC. Protein: CATSRVSPVNEQFF. Drawing the rest from reference TRBV15 and TRBJ2-1, the complete variable domain is DAMVIQNPRYQVTQFGKPVTLSCSQTLNHNVMYWYQQKSSQAPKLLFHYYDKDFNNEADTPDNFQSRRPNTSFCFLDIRSPGLGDTAMYLCATSRVSPVNEQFFGPGTRLTVL.

This clonotype showed up many times. This chain uses TRBV20-1 with TRBJ2-5; D is possibly TRBD2 (5 bases). Germline V gene data show CDR1 as DFQATT and CDR2 as SNEGSKA (reference sequence). The CDR3 runs to 11 residues. V was cut by 6 bases and J by 7 bases, with 12 bases left in between. The CDR3: CSAGPGVTQYF. The CDR3 DNA reads as TGCAGTGCGGGCCCCGGGGTGACCCAGTACTTC.

This clonotype was found many times. The chain employs TRBV4-1 and TRBJ2-7, with 10 bases identical to TRBD1. V shed 5 bases and J 6 bases; nucleotides not matched to a gene: 7. CDR3 length: 14 amino acids. From germline, CDR1 is MGHRA and CDR2 YSYEKL. As DNA, the CDR3 is TGCGCCAGCAGCTCGGGACAGGGGCCCTTCGAGCAGTACTTC. Translating gives CASSSGQGPFEQYF.

This clonotype appeared many times. The chain links TRBV10-3 to TRBJ1-1; D is undetermined. This CDR3 has 14 amino acids. Trimming stripped 0 bases from V and 7 bases from J, with 12 bases between. CDR1 and CDR2 from the germline V gene are ENHRY and SYGVKD. The CDR3 loop is CAISESGGPNEAFF. CDR3 bases: TGTGCCATCAGTGAGTCAGGAGGGCCCAATGAAGCTTTCTTT.

The rearrangement uses TRBV28 and TRBJ1-4; no clear D gene. Germline CDR1 is MDHEN and CDR2 is SYDVKM. Trimming removed 4 bases at V and 4 bases at J, with 16 bases between. CDR3 length equals 16 residues. The CDR3 loop is CASSSQTHRSNEKLFF. The DNA of the CDR3 is TGTGCCAGCAGTTCCCAAACCCACAGAAGTAATGAAAAACTGTTTTTT.

The chain employs TRBV7-2 and TRBJ2-2; 8 nucleotides align to TRBD1. There are 16 residues in the CDR3. V shed 4 bases, J shed 5 bases, and the junction held 9 bases outside the gene matches. Germline CDR1 is SGHTA and CDR2 is FQGNSA. CDR3 amino acids: CASSSRSDRVTGELFF. The CDR3, as DNA: TGTGCCAGCAGCTCACGTTCGGACAGGGTGACCGGGGAGCTGTTTTTT.

There are many counts of this clonotype. The gene calls are TRBV5-1 and TRBJ1-1; D is uncertain. The CDR3 has 13 amino acids. CDR1 is SGHRS and CDR2 is YFSETQ in the germline V gene. The ends were cut back, 5 bases at V and 3 bases at J, with 11 bases in the middle. In DNA, the CDR3 is TGCGCCAGCAGGCCGTTAGGCGACACTGAAGCTTTCTTT. Amino acid sequence: CASRPLGDTEAFF.

This clonotype was seen repeatedly, ten times or more. The rearrangement joins TRBV20-1 to TRBJ2-7; 8 nucleotides align to TRBD2. The ends lost 5 bases at V and 4 bases at J; junction bases unmatched: 7. Per the germline V gene, CDR1 is DFQATT and CDR2 is SNEGSKA (reference sequence). CDR3 length: 13 amino acids. The CDR3 DNA sequence: TGCAGTGCTGGAGCGGGAGATTTGTACGAGCAGTACTTC. Translated: CSAGAGDLYEQYF.

This clonotype was seen many times. The chain is built from TRBV29-1 and TRBJ2-3; TRBD1 might be the D (5 bases). CDR3 length: 13 residues. V was clipped by 4 bases and J by 0 bases, with 8 bases between them. In germline, CDR1 is SQVTM, CDR2 ANQGSEA. In DNA, the CDR3 is TGCAGCGTTGTGTACAGGAGCACAGATACGCAGTATTTT. Encoded protein: CSVVYRSTDTQYF.

This clonotype was observed many times. The DNA of the CDR3 is TGTGCCAGCAGTTTACAGGGACAAGGGGTCTACGAGCAGTACTTC. It yields the protein CASSLQGQGVYEQYF. This chain uses TRBV27 with TRBJ2-7; a possible D gene is TRBD1 (6 bases). V was trimmed by 2 bases and J by 3 bases, leaving 14 bases between them. The CDR3 totals 15 residues. Germline V gene data show CDR1 as MNHEY and CDR2 as SMNVEV (reference sequence).

In its sample, this clonotype is medium-sized. The rearrangement joins TRBV7-3 to TRBJ2-1, with 10 positions matching TRBD2. Germline CDR1 reads SGHTA; CDR2 reads FQGTGA. This CDR3 contains 15 residues. Trimming removed 4 bases from V and 6 bases from J; junction bases left unmatched: 6. The chain's CDR3 is CASSSGLAKSNEQFF. CDR3 nucleotide sequence: TGTGCCAGCAGCTCGGGACTAGCGAAGAGCAATGAGCAGTTCTTC.

In its sample, this clonotype is medium-sized. The rearrangement joins TRBV24-1 to TRBJ2-1; D might be TRBD2 (6 bases). Deletions cut 7 bases from V and 9 bases from J, with 18 bases between. Germline CDR1 KGHDR, CDR2 SFDVKD. CDR3 length: 14 residues. The CDR3 nucleotides read TGTGCCACCAGCGGCTCCAGGGTGGAGGGTGAGCAGTTCTTC. Amino acid sequence: CATSGSRVEGEQFF.

This clonotype has ten or more counts. The chain uses TRBV2 and TRBJ2-1; 13 bases align to TRBD2. J gave up 7 bases and V 4 bases, and 4 bases lay outside the gene matches. CDR1 and CDR2 from the germline V gene are SNHLY and FYNNEI. The CDR3 loop spans 15 amino acids. The CDR3 is CASSAGLAGYNEQFF. The CDR3 nucleotides are TGTGCCAGCAGTGCGGGACTAGCGGGATATAATGAGCAGTTCTTC. The full variable domain, in which reference TRBV2 and TRBJ2-1 provide the parts outside the CDR3, is EPEVTQTPSHQVTQMGQEVILRCVPISNHLYFYWYRQILGQKVEFLVSFYNNEISEKSEIFDDQFSVERPDGSNFTLKIRSTKLEDSAMYFCASSAGLAGYNEQFFGPGTRLTVL.